This TCR beta chain was sequenced in a study of T cells in localized non-small cell lung cancer. The CDR3 runs to 13 residues. Germline-derived CDR1 and CDR2 are SGHRS and YFSETQ. J was trimmed by 11 bases and V by 4 bases; bases with no gene match: 11. Using immunoSEQ multiplex PCR, the repertoire was profiled, and TCRdb retains in-frame clones only, with some absent. The sample includes around 64,000 clones, about nine tenths of them seen just once. This clone was found once. The sample was peripheral blood, taken before any cancer treatment. The chain uses TRBV5-1 and TRBJ2-7; TRBD2 matches 8 bases. This TCR was recovered from a man aged 35 to 69 with stage I lung adenocarcinoma. The CDR3 here is CASSPGAAGAEYF. CDR3 DNA: TGCGCCAGCAGCCCCGGGGCAGCGGGGGCCGAGTACTTC.